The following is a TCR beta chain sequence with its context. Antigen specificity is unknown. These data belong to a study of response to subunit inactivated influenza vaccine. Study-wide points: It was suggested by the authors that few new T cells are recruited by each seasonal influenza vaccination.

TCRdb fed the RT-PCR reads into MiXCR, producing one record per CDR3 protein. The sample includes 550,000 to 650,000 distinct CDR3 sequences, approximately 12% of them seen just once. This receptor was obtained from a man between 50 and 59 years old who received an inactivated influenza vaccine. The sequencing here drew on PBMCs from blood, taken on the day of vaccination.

The CDR3 DNA reads as TGTGCCAGCAAGTGGGGACAGACGAACACTGAAGCTTTCTTT. Its translation: CASKWGQTNTEAFF. The chain combines TRBV2 with TRBJ1-1; 7 bases are shared with TRBD1. The CDR3 spans 14 residues. The germline gives CDR1 SNHLY, CDR2 FYNNEI. J gave up 1 base and V 7 bases, and 6 bases lay outside the gene matches. Looking up the rest from reference TRBV2 and TRBJ1-1 gives the full variable domain: EPEVTQTPSHQVTQMGQEVILRCVPISNHLYFYWYRQILGQKVEFLVSFYNNEISEKSEIFDDQFSVERPDGSNFTLKIRSTKLEDSAMYFCASKWGQTNTEAFFGQGTRLTVV.